The 21 T cell receptor beta chains given below trace back to one sample, sequenced in a study of cytomegalovirus exposure and HLA in healthy donors. Primers for the PCR totalled 60 Vbeta and 13 Jbeta. Sequenced by immunoSEQ multiplex PCR; TCRdb stores in-frame clones only, minus some. The data show 70,000 to 95,000 clones, around 77% seen once. The specimen sequenced was PBMCs. Receptors originate from a man between 50 and 59 years old in good health and CMV-seronegative.

V gene TRBV15 combines with J gene TRBJ1-1, with D possibly TRBD1 on 5 matching bases. CDR1 is LNHNV, CDR2 YYDKDF, per germline (reference sequence). The CDR3 is 14 amino acids. The V gene lost 5 bases and the J gene lost 7 bases, with 17 bases spanning the gap. CDR3 sequence (DNA): TGTGCCACCAGCCTCCCGCAGGGCTGGTTTGAAGCTTTCTTT. It yields the protein CATSLPQGWFEAFF.

As regards this clone: Other DNA sequences in this specimen translate into the identical CDR3. The chain recombines TRBV9 with TRBJ1-4; 8 bases fit TRBD1. Germline V gene sequence: CDR1 SGDLS, CDR2 YYNGEE. The CDR3 is 16 amino acids. V shed 3 bases, J shed 0 bases, and the junction held 4 bases outside the gene matches. The CDR3 sequence: CASSDGQGPTNEKLFF. In nucleotides, the CDR3 is TGTGCCAGCAGCGATGGACAGGGTCCAACTAATGAAAAACTGTTTTTT.

This clone was recorded a few times. The J gene is TRBJ1-1, the V gene TRBV6-1; 7 bases are shared with TRBD1. The CDR3 has 13 residues. Germline values: CDR1 MNHNS, CDR2 SASEGT. After removal of 3 bases from V and 10 bases from J, the junction contained 8 bases not matched to a gene. The CDR3 nucleotides are TGTGCCAGCAGTGAGTGGACAGGCGAGCTAGCTTTCTTT. Translated, it gives CASSEWTGELAFF.

The rearrangement links TRBV6-1 to TRBJ1-1; a weak D match, TRBD1 (5 bases). The CDR3 length is 13 residues. Looked up from germline, CDR1 is MNHNS and CDR2 is SASEGT. The V end lost 2 bases, the J end lost 10 bases, and 14 bases lay between the germline ends. The CDR3 spells CASSELGAWGAFF. The CDR3 nucleotides are TGTGCCAGCAGTGAATTAGGGGCATGGGGAGCTTTCTTT.

The V gene is TRBV30, the J gene TRBJ2-1, with 7 bases lining up with TRBD2. V trimming: 0 bases; J trimming: 4 bases; junction bases outside the gene matches: 6. Per germline, CDR1 GTSNPN and CDR2 SVGIG (reference sequence). This CDR3 contains 15 residues. CDR3 sequence: CAWSVTGGGYNEQFF. The CDR3 DNA sequence: TGTGCCTGGAGTGTAACTGGCGGGGGTTACAATGAGCAGTTCTTC. Complete variable domain (other parts from reference TRBV30 and TRBJ2-1): SQTIHQWPATLVQPVGSPLSLECTVEGTSNPNLYWYRQAAGRGLQLLFYSVGIGQISSEVPQNLSASRPQDRQFILSSKKLLLSDSGFYLCAWSVTGGGYNEQFFGPGTRLTVL.

The chain links TRBV10-3 to TRBJ1-2, with 8 bases aligning to TRBD1. Trimming cost V 3 bases and J 7 bases; bases outside gene matches: 13. CDR3 size: 16 residues. Germline loops: CDR1 ENHRY, CDR2 SYGVKD. DNA of the CDR3: TGTGCCATCAGTGACTACCTCGGGACAGGCCCCCGTGGCTACACCTTC. It yields the protein CAISDYLGTGPRGYTF.

This clone appeared a single time. Here the CDR3 reads CASSYLLSSYNEQFF. DNA of the CDR3: TGTGCCAGCAGTTACTTGCTAAGCTCCTACAATGAGCAGTTCTTC. This rearrangement joins TRBV6-5 to TRBJ2-1; no reliable D call. Trimming took off 1 base at V and 0 bases at J, with 7 bases between the two ends. CDR3 length: 15 residues. Germline loops: CDR1 MNHEY, CDR2 SVGAGI.

The sample holds a few counts of this clone. The V and J genes are TRBV5-8 and TRBJ1-3; D gene ambiguous. Germline loops: CDR1 SGHTS, CDR2 YDEGEE. CDR3 length: 13 residues. The V and J ends lost 3 bases and 4 bases respectively, with 8 bases between them. The CDR3 DNA follows: TGTGCCAGCAGCTCTACCTCAGGAAACACCATATATTTT. Amino acids: CASSSTSGNTIYF.

This rearrangement joins TRBV30 to TRBJ1-6; 7 bases fit TRBD1. CDR1 GTSNPN and CDR2 SVGIG come from the germline V gene (reference sequence). Unmatched junction bases numbered 4, after V lost 0 bases and J lost 2 bases. This CDR3 comprises 16 residues. DNA for the CDR3: TGTGCCTGGAGTGTAGGAGGGGGCACCTATAATTCACCCCTCCACTTT. Its protein product is CAWSVGGGTYNSPLHF.

The V call is TRBV19, the J call TRBJ2-3; TRBD2 matches 7 bases. CDR3 size: 14 residues. V lost 7 bases, J lost 2 bases, and 6 bases stayed unmatched. The germline V gene encodes CDR1 LNHDA and CDR2 SQIVND (reference sequence). The chain's CDR3 is CASKDGGDTDTQYF. CDR3 bases: TGTGCCAGTAAAGATGGGGGGGACACAGATACGCAGTATTTT.

The chain is built from TRBV27 and TRBJ1-6; tentatively, D is TRBD1 (6 bases). V was clipped by 7 bases and J by 0 bases, with 13 bases between them. This CDR3 is built from 16 residues. Per germline, CDR1 MNHEY and CDR2 SMNVEV (reference sequence). This CDR3 reads CASKLQGSSYNSPLHF. The DNA of the CDR3 is TGTGCCAGCAAATTACAGGGAAGCTCCTATAATTCACCCCTCCACTTT.

The genes are TRBV7-8 and TRBJ2-5, with TRBD1 identical over 8 bases. Germline V gene lookup returns CDR1 SGHVS and CDR2 FQNEAQ. This CDR3 has 14 amino acids. V lost 8 bases to trimming and J lost 2 bases; unmatched junction nucleotides: 7. This chain's CDR3 is CASGPGGSQETQYF. CDR3 bases: TGTGCCAGCGGGCCAGGGGGCTCACAAGAGACCCAGTACTTC.

This clone was observed a single time. J is TRBJ2-3 and V is TRBV5-1; 11 bases fit TRBD2. Germline trimming cut 4 bases from V and 4 bases from J; bases unmatched to any gene: 8. Looked up from germline, CDR1 is SGHRS and CDR2 is YFSETQ. The CDR3 is made up of 16 amino acids. CDR3 region: CASSARSGGVSDTQYF. CDR3 DNA: TGCGCCAGCAGCGCTCGTAGCGGGGGGGTGTCAGATACGCAGTATTTT.

V is TRBV4-3 and J is TRBJ2-5, with 8 bases that match TRBD1. After removal of 3 bases from V and 1 base from J, the junction contained 7 bases not matched to a gene. The CDR3 spans 16 residues. The V gene's germline CDR1 is LGHNA and CDR2 YSLEER. CDR3 protein: CASSHRGQGPQETQYF. DNA of the CDR3: TGCGCCAGCAGCCATCGCGGACAGGGCCCCCAAGAGACCCAGTACTTC.

The V gene is TRBV7-2, the J gene TRBJ2-3; D uncertain. The CDR3 contains 15 residues. Trimming shortened V by 5 bases and J by 6 bases, and 18 bases separated the two germline ends. Germline V lookup: CDR1 SGHTA, CDR2 FQGNSA. The CDR3 DNA reads as TGTGCCAGCAGCCTCCCCACCGGTGGTTCGGATACGCAGTATTTT. Translated, it gives CASSLPTGGSDTQYF.

The chain is built from TRBV30 and TRBJ1-1, with D hard to call. In germline, CDR1 is GTSNPN, CDR2 SVGIG (reference sequence). V shed 4 bases and J shed 2 bases, with 14 bases lying between them. The CDR3 has 14 amino acids. The CDR3 DNA reads TGTGCCTGGACCCCGGGAGAATTTAACACTGAAGCTTTCTTT. Translating it yields CAWTPGEFNTEAFF.

The chain links TRBV30 to TRBJ1-2, with TRBD1 as a possible D gene (6 bases). Germline values: CDR1 GTSNPN, CDR2 SVGIG (reference sequence). The CDR3 extends over 13 amino acids. V was shortened by 4 bases and J by 7 bases, with 16 bases between the two germline ends. This chain's CDR3 is CAWTVGGARGYTF. The CDR3 DNA is TGTGCCTGGACAGTGGGGGGGGCGCGTGGCTACACCTTC.

The V gene is TRBV29-1, the J gene TRBJ1-2; D is unresolved. This CDR3 has 12 residues. V dropped 3 bases and J dropped 3 bases, with 8 bases sitting between them. Germline-derived CDR1 and CDR2 are SQVTM and ANQGSEA. The CDR3 sequence: CSVDPEHYGYTF. CDR3 DNA sequence: TGCAGCGTTGACCCGGAGCACTATGGCTACACCTTC.

The chain couples TRBV6-4 to TRBJ1-3; D remains ambiguous. The V end was cut by 2 bases, the J end by 1 base, with 3 bases between. CDR1 MRHNA and CDR2 SNTAGT come from the germline V gene. This CDR3 spans 13 amino acids. CDR3 sequence: CASSDQSGNTIYF. The CDR3 region has the DNA TGTGCCAGCAGTGACCAATCTGGAAACACCATATATTTT.

The chain couples TRBV19 to TRBJ2-7; no definite D call. Germline CDR1 and CDR2: LNHDA and SQIVND (reference sequence). The CDR3 length is 12 residues. V was clipped by 7 bases and J by 2 bases, with 9 bases between them. CDR3 amino acids: CASIGDTYEQYF. CDR3 coding DNA: TGTGCCAGTATCGGTGATACCTACGAGCAGTACTTC.

The chain is built from TRBV21-1 and TRBJ2-1; no DNA check was done on the table's D call, TRBD2. TRBV21-1 is deemed a pseudogene. This CDR3 is 17 amino acids long. The CDR3 DNA reads TGTGCCAGCAGCAAAGGAGCCCGGTGGACTACCTACAATGAGCAGTTCTTC. Protein: CASSKGARWTTYNEQFF.